This T cell receptor beta chain stems from a study of a mutant IDH1 vaccine in newly diagnosed glioma. Across the whole study: Commencement of vaccination occurred 4-6 weeks following radiotherapy alone, or concurrently with temozolomide cycles.

About this clone itself: Antigen unknown.

Time point indicated: week 35, safety follow-up. In every dose of vaccine, 300 ug of mutant IDH1 20-mer peptide was given alongside topical imiquimod. Donor diagnoses consisted of new WHO grade 3 or 4 IDH1-mutant, ATRX-lost astrocytomas. Data came from immunoSEQ multiplex PCR; TCRdb stores just in-frame clones and leaves some out. This sample has about 64,000 clones, with 65% to 75% found just once. Germline CDR1 is MNHEY and CDR2 is SVGAGI. The length of the CDR3 is 16 residues. V was pared by 2 bases and J by 6 bases, with 18 bases between. The TCR comes from a man aged 50 or older with glioma. Sequencing used PBMCs, obtained from a glioma patient whose treatment included an IDH1 peptide vaccine. This rearrangement joins TRBV6-5 to TRBJ2-3, with D perhaps TRBD2 (6 bases). The CDR3 reads CASSYSPRGAADTQYF. The CDR3 DNA reads as TGTGCCAGCAGTTACAGCCCACGCGGGGCTGCGGATACGCAGTATTTT.